What follows are 27 T cell receptor beta chains derived from one specimen sequenced in a study of blood T cell repertoires in COVID-19. Only in-frame clones appear in the TCRdb table, and some are missing; sequencing was by immunoSEQ multiplex PCR. The sample includes roughly 150,000 clones, around four fifths of them seen just once. The sequenced sample consisted of PBMCs or T cells enriched from blood (not recorded which). The receptor source for this set is a woman aged 40-49 years who had recovered from COVID-19.

In its sample, this clone was seen a few times. The rearrangement joins TRBV19 to TRBJ1-5, with D tentatively TRBD1 (5 bases). CDR3 length equals 13 residues. The ends were cut back, 1 base at V and 7 bases at J, with 8 bases in the middle. Germline-derived CDR1 and CDR2 are LNHDA and SQIVND (reference sequence). CDR3: CASSIGRDQPQHF. The CDR3 coding sequence is TGTGCCAGTAGTATAGGGAGGGACCAGCCCCAGCATTTT.

This sequence joins TRBV27 and TRBJ1-1; no definite D call. Germline V lookup: CDR1 MNHEY, CDR2 SMNVEV (reference sequence). Trimming pared 1 base from V and 2 bases from J, leaving 14 bases between. The CDR3 sequence is 16 residues long. The CDR3 reads CASSLFGEVVNTEAFF. The CDR3 DNA reads TGTGCCAGCAGTTTATTTGGGGAGGTGGTTAACACTGAAGCTTTCTTT.

On this clone: This specimen includes other DNA sequences encoding the same CDR3. The chain has TRBV7-6 and TRBJ1-1; unclear D gene. CDR1 SGHVS and CDR2 FNYEAQ come from the germline V gene. Trimming cost V 1 base and J 3 bases, with 21 bases left between them. This CDR3 spans 18 amino acids. CDR3 DNA sequence: TGTGCCAGCAGCTTAGGATTCGGGATCACCCACGGAGACACTGAAGCTTTCTTT. Its translation: CASSLGFGITHGDTEAFF.

The V call is TRBV2, the J call TRBJ1-5; TRBD1 matches at 11 bases. J gave up 3 bases and V 6 bases, and 10 bases lay outside the gene matches. Germline V gives CDR1 SNHLY, CDR2 FYNNEI. CDR3 length: 17 amino acids. DNA of the CDR3: TGTGCCAGCAGCCTGGTGGGACAGGGGGGGGACAATCAGCCCCAGCATTTT. Amino acids: CASSLVGQGGDNQPQHF.

This clone was detected only a few times. The V and J genes are TRBV7-9 and TRBJ1-2, with 7 bases that match TRBD1. V lost 10 bases and J lost 7; bases outside the gene matches: 15. The CDR3 covers 14 residues. Germline assignment: CDR1 SEHNR and CDR2 FQNEAQ (reference sequence). The chain's CDR3 is CATFPRQGESGYTF. In DNA, the CDR3 is TGTGCCACCTTCCCTAGACAGGGCGAGTCTGGCTACACCTTC.

The V call is TRBV5-8, the J call TRBJ1-5, with D tentatively TRBD1 (5 bases). The V gene's germline CDR1 is SGHTS and CDR2 YDEGEE. The CDR3 is 15 residues long. V was cut by 6 bases and J by 1 base, with 14 bases left in between. This chain's CDR3 is CASTAGRGSNQPQHF. The CDR3 DNA reads TGTGCCAGCACCGCTGGAAGGGGAAGCAATCAGCCCCAGCATTTT. Supplemented by reference TRBV5-8 and TRBJ1-5, the full variable domain reads EAGVTQSPTHLIKTRGQQATLRCSPISGHTSVYWYQQALGLGLQFLLWYDEGEERNRGNFPPRFSGRQFPNYSSELNVNALELEDSALYLCASTAGRGSNQPQHFGDGTRLSIL.

This clone is labeled medium-sized. V and J are TRBV6-4 and TRBJ2-3, with D possibly matching TRBD2 (6 bases). CDR1 is MRHNA and CDR2 is SNTAGT in the germline V gene. The CDR3 is 15 amino acids. V was cut by 3 bases and J by 1 base, with 11 bases left in between. CDR3: CASSEGGLGTDTQYF. CDR3 sequence (DNA): TGTGCCAGCAGTGAGGGGGGACTGGGCACAGATACGCAGTATTTT.

The CDR3 loop reads CASSISHGGKTQYF. DNA for the CDR3: TGTGCCAGTAGTATCTCACACGGAGGAAAAACCCAGTACTTC. J is TRBJ2-5 and V is TRBV19; D might be TRBD2 (5 bases). The CDR3 has 14 residues. Germline V gene lookup returns CDR1 LNHDA and CDR2 SQIVND (reference sequence). Trimming stripped 3 bases from V and 8 bases from J, with 16 bases between. Full variable domain (remainder filled in from reference TRBV19 and TRBJ2-5): DGGITQSPKYLFRKEGQNVTLSCEQNLNHDAMYWYRQDPGQGLRLIYYSQIVNDFQKGDIAEGYSVSREKKESFPLTVTSAQKNPTAFYLCASSISHGGKTQYFGPGTRLLVL.

The chain is built from TRBV29-1 and TRBJ1-2, with 8 bases lining up with TRBD1. The CDR3 extends over 13 amino acids. Germline lookup yields CDR1 SQVTM and CDR2 ANQGSEA. V lost 7 bases and J lost 7; bases outside the gene matches: 11. CDR3 sequence: CSAGIQGAFGYTF. The CDR3 nucleotides are TGCAGCGCTGGTATCCAGGGGGCTTTTGGCTACACCTTC.

The chain uses TRBV25-1 and TRBJ2-1; 10 bases are a match to TRBD2. The germline V gene has CDR1 MGHDK and CDR2 SYGVNS. The CDR3 loop spans 16 amino acids. V lost 1 base to trimming and J lost 4 bases; unmatched junction nucleotides: 4. The CDR3 DNA reads TGTGCCAGCAGTGAATTTCTGACTAGCGGGTACAATGAGCAGTTCTTC. Its translation: CASSEFLTSGYNEQFF. Supplemented by reference TRBV25-1 and TRBJ2-1, the full variable domain reads EADIYQTPRYLVIGTGKKITLECSQTMGHDKMYWYQQDPGMELHLIHYSYGVNSTEKGDLSSESTVSRIRTEHFPLTLESARPSHTSQYLCASSEFLTSGYNEQFFGPGTRLTVL.

The rearrangement joins TRBV4-1 to TRBJ1-4; TRBD1 matches at 8 bases. The CDR3 covers 16 residues. After removal of 1 base from V and 7 bases from J, the junction contained 8 bases not matched to a gene. Germline V gene lookup returns CDR1 MGHRA and CDR2 YSYEKL. CDR3 region: CASSQGSDRASEKLFF. In DNA form, the CDR3 reads TGCGCCAGCAGCCAAGGTTCGGACAGGGCGAGTGAAAAACTGTTTTTT.

J is TRBJ1-2 and V is TRBV3-1 (or the pseudogene TRBV3-2), with 9 bases matching TRBD1. V shed 1 base and J 7 bases; nucleotides not matched to a gene: 13. Germline CDR1 reads LGHDT; CDR2 reads YNNKEL (reference sequence). The CDR3 contains 17 residues. The CDR3 spells CASSQARQGGHAAGYTF. Here the CDR3 DNA reads TGTGCCAGCAGCCAAGCCAGACAGGGGGGCCATGCCGCTGGCTACACCTTC.

The genes are TRBV7-9 and TRBJ2-2; 7 bases agree with TRBD2. CDR1 is SEHNR, CDR2 FQNEAQ, per germline (reference sequence). This CDR3 contains 14 residues. V was pared by 5 bases and J by 7 bases, with 7 bases of the junction left unmatched. CDR3 residues: CASSTTGGIGELFF. In DNA form, the CDR3 reads TGTGCCAGCAGCACGACGGGGGGTATCGGGGAGCTGTTTTTT.

J is TRBJ2-7 and V is TRBV6-5; maybe TRBD2 (7 bases). V was trimmed by 4 bases and J by 0 bases, leaving 13 bases between them. CDR1 MNHEY and CDR2 SVGAGI come from the germline V gene. The CDR3 is made up of 15 amino acids. The CDR3 region has the DNA TGTGCCAGCAGTTGGGGGGGGCTATCCTCCTACGAGCAGTACTTC. Translation gives CASSWGGLSSYEQYF.

The J gene is TRBJ1-2, the V gene TRBV28; the D is unclear. This CDR3 spans 13 amino acids. Germline V gene lookup returns CDR1 MDHEN and CDR2 SYDVKM. V lost 7 bases to trimming and J lost 6 bases, with 15 bases between them. The CDR3 DNA reads as TGTGCCAGCACCAACTCGGGGAGGCATGGCTACACCTTC. It translates to CASTNSGRHGYTF.

The chain combines TRBV18 with TRBJ2-1; TRBD2 might be the D (5 bases). Germline CDR1 is KGHSH and CDR2 is LQKENI. V lost 0 bases and J lost 8, with 11 bases in between. The CDR3 has 14 amino acids. CDR3 protein: CASSPPVLVDEQFF. The CDR3 DNA sequence: TGTGCCAGCTCACCACCGGTACTAGTGGATGAGCAGTTCTTC.

The chain uses TRBV19 and TRBJ2-7; 9 bases fit TRBD2. Germline-derived CDR1 and CDR2 are LNHDA and SQIVND (reference sequence). V gave up 5 bases and J gave up 1 base; unmatched junction bases: 18. CDR3 length equals 19 residues. As DNA, the CDR3 is TGTGCCAGTAGTCCATCTTATAGCGGGAGTTTTACGAGGTCCTACGAGCAGTACTTC. It codes for CASSPSYSGSFTRSYEQYF.

The CDR3 loop is CASGHLAGGTGELFF. The CDR3, as DNA: TGCGCCAGCGGCCACCTAGCGGGGGGGACCGGGGAGCTGTTTTTT. The rearrangement joins TRBV5-1 to TRBJ2-2; 12 bases are shared with TRBD2. CDR3 length: 15 residues. Germline CDR1 reads SGHRS; CDR2 reads YFSETQ. V shed 7 bases, J shed 5 bases, and the junction held 6 bases outside the gene matches. Drawing the rest from reference TRBV5-1 and TRBJ2-2, the complete variable domain is KAGVTQTPRYLIKTRGQQVTLSCSPISGHRSVSWYQQTPGQGLQFLFEYFSETQRNKGNFPGRFSGRQFSNSRSEMNVSTLELGDSALYLCASGHLAGGTGELFFGEGSRLTVL.

The CDR3 DNA reads as TGTGCCAGCAGCCGTGGTTGGGGAGCGGGAAGCACAGATACGCAGTATTTT. Protein: CASSRGWGAGSTDTQYF. The chain recombines TRBV11-2 with TRBJ2-3, with 7 bases that match TRBD2. Trimming cost V 5 bases and J 0 bases; bases outside gene matches: 11. The CDR3 consists of 17 residues. CDR1 is SGHAT, CDR2 FQNNGV, per germline.

This clone was observed a single time. The V call is TRBV21-1, the J call TRBJ2-1; the D segment call TRBD2 is taken from the table without a DNA check. TRBV21-1 is a recognized pseudogene. The CDR3 contains 14 residues. The DNA of the CDR3 is TGTGCCAGCAGCAAACTAGCGAACAACAATGAGCAGTTCTTC. Amino acid sequence: CASSKLANNNEQFF.

The rearrangement links TRBV5-1 to TRBJ1-1; D gene uncertain. Trimming took 2 bases from V and 2 from J, leaving 10 bases between them. The CDR3 loop spans 14 amino acids. Germline CDR1 SGHRS, CDR2 YFSETQ. The CDR3 region is CASSLTEINTEAFF. The CDR3 nucleotides are TGCGCCAGCAGCTTAACAGAGATTAACACTGAAGCTTTCTTT.

Concerning this clone itself: Possible read error: a much larger clone is one base away. The rearrangement uses TRBV7-9 and TRBJ2-6; D not certain. V was pared by 0 bases and J by 2 bases, with 5 bases between. CDR1 and CDR2 (germline): SEHNR, FQNEAQ (reference sequence). The CDR3 consists of 15 residues. The CDR3 loop is CASSLAGAGANVLTF. The CDR3 DNA sequence: TGTGCCAGCAGCTTAGCCGGAGCTGGGGCCAACGTCCTGACTTTC.

The V call is TRBV25-1, the J call TRBJ1-4; maybe TRBD1 (6 bases). This CDR3 has 15 amino acids. Germline assignment: CDR1 MGHDK and CDR2 SYGVNS. Trimming shortened V by 5 bases and J by 8 bases, and 18 bases separated the two germline ends. CDR3 coding DNA: TGTGCCAGCAGTCCACCACAGGGTCGGACAGAAAAACTGTTTTTT. Translating it yields CASSPPQGRTEKLFF.

This chain joins TRBV29-1 and TRBJ1-1; TRBD1 might be the D (6 bases). The ends were cut back, 5 bases at V and 8 bases at J, with 18 bases in the middle. Germline CDR1 is SQVTM and CDR2 is ANQGSEA. CDR3 length: 13 amino acids. The CDR3 coding sequence is TGCAGCGTTTCGGACAGCGACGATGGAGAAGCTTTCTTT. Protein: CSVSDSDDGEAFF.

V is TRBV29-1 and J is TRBJ1-1; 8 nucleotides align to TRBD1. The CDR3 is 13 residues long. Trimming took 6 bases from V and 6 from J; bases not matched to a gene: 9. Looked up from germline, CDR1 is SQVTM and CDR2 is ANQGSEA. CDR3 DNA sequence: TGCAGCGTGATGACAGGGGAGAGGGCTGAAGCTTTCTTT. Translating it yields CSVMTGERAEAFF. Complete variable domain (other parts from reference TRBV29-1 and TRBJ1-1): SAVISQKPSRDICQRGTSLTIQCQVDSQVTMMFWYRQQPGQSLTLIATANQGSEATYESGFVIDKFPISRPNLTFSTLTVSNMSPEDSSIYLCSVMTGERAEAFFGQGTRLTVV.

The rearrangement joins TRBV7-9 to TRBJ1-2; no reliable D call. The ends were cut back, 2 bases at V and 2 bases at J, with 3 bases in the middle. The CDR3 contains 12 residues. The V gene's germline CDR1 is SEHNR and CDR2 FQNEAQ (reference sequence). The CDR3 DNA follows: TGTGCCAGCAGCTTACTCAACTATGGCTACACCTTC. Translated: CASSLLNYGYTF.

The rearrangement links TRBV5-1 to TRBJ2-7, with D perhaps matching TRBD2 (6 bases). This CDR3 has 13 residues. V shed 4 bases and J shed 6 bases, with 14 bases lying between them. Looked up from germline, CDR1 is SGHRS and CDR2 is YFSETQ. The CDR3 region has the DNA TGCGCCAGCAGCCCCGGGACTCTAACCGAGCAGTACTTC. Its translation: CASSPGTLTEQYF. The full variable domain, completed using reference TRBV5-1 and TRBJ2-7, is KAGVTQTPRYLIKTRGQQVTLSCSPISGHRSVSWYQQTPGQGLQFLFEYFSETQRNKGNFPGRFSGRQFSNSRSEMNVSTLELGDSALYLCASSPGTLTEQYFGPGTRLTVT.